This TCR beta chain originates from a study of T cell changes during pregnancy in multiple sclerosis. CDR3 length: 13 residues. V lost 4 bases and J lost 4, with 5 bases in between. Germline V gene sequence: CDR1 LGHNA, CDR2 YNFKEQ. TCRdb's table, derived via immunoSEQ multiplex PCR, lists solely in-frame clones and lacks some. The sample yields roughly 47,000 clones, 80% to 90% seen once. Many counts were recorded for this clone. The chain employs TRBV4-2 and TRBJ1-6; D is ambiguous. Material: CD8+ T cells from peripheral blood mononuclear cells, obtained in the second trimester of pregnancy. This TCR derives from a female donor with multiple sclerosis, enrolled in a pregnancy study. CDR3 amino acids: CASSLIYNSPLHF. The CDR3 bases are TGTGCCAGCAGCCTAATTTATAATTCACCCCTCCACTTT.